Included here is one TCR beta chain sequence, with context. This sample is drawn from a study of blood T cell repertoires in COVID-19. For the study at large: The cDNA or gDNA used as material had been derived from T cells, B-cell-depleted T cells, or PBMCs.

Germline CDR1 and CDR2: MNHEY and SMNVEV (reference sequence). Trimming took off 6 bases at V and 4 bases at J, with 12 bases between the two ends. This CDR3 contains 13 residues. Profiled with immunoSEQ multiplex PCR; TCRdb holds only in-frame clones, not every one. The repertoire holds some 150,000 clones, 70% to 85% seen once, with 13% to 15% in the top ten. The rearrangement links TRBV27 to TRBJ1-1; perhaps TRBD1 as D (5 bases). The source material was PBMCs or T cells enriched from blood (not recorded which). This TCR came from a man aged 50 or older who had recovered from COVID-19. For the CDR3, the DNA is TGTGCCAGCAGGCCTATGGGGGGCACTGAAGCTTTCTTT. This encodes CASRPMGGTEAFF.